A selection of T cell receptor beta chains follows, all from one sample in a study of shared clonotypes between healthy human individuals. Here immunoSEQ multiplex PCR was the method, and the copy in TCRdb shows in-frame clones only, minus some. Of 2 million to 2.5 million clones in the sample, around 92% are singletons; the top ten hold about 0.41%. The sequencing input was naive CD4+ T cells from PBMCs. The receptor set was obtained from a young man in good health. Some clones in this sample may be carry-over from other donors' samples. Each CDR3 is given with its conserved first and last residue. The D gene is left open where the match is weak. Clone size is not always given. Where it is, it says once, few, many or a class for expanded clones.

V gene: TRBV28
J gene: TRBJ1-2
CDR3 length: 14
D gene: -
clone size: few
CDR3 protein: CASSKRVVGYGYTF
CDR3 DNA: TGTGCCAGCAGTAAGAGGGTAGTCGGCTATGGCTACACCTTC

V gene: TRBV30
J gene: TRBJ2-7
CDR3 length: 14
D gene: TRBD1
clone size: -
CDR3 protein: CAWSGTGAAYEQYF
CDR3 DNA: TGTGCCTGGAGTGGGACAGGAGCAGCCTACGAGCAGTACTTC

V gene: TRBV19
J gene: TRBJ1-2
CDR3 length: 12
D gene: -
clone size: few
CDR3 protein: CASTQQGYGYTF
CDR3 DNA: TGTGCCAGTACCCAACAGGGTTATGGCTACACCTTC

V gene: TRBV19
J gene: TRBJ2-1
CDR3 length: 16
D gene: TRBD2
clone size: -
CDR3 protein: CASSPPPGTRWYEQFF
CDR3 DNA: TGTGCCAGTAGTCCCCCCCCCGGGACTAGGTGGTATGAGCAGTTCTTC

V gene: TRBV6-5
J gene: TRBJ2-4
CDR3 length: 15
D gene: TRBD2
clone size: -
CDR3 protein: CASSYRGGTKNIQYF
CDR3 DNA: TGTGCCAGCAGTTATCGGGGGGGAACCAAAAACATTCAGTACTTC

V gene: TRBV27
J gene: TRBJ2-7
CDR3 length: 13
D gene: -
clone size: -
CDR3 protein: CASSLSGSYEQYF
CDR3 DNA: TGTGCCAGCAGTTTATCGGGCTCCTACGAGCAGTACTTC

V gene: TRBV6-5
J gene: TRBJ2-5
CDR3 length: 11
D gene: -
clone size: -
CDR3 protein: CASSEEETQYF
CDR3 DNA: TGTGCCAGCAGCGAAGAAGAGACCCAGTACTTC

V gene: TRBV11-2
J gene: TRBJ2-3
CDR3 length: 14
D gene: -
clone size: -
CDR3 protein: CASSLGGVGDTQYF
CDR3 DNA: TGTGCCAGCAGCTTAGGAGGGGTTGGAGATACGCAGTATTTT

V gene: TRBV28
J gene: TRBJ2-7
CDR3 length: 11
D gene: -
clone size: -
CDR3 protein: CASSLRYEQYF
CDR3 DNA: TGTGCCAGCAGTTTACGATACGAGCAGTACTTC

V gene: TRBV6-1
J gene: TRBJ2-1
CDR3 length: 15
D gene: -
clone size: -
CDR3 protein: CASRTTRVAYNEQFF
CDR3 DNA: TGTGCCAGCAGGACTACGCGGGTGGCCTACAATGAGCAGTTCTTC

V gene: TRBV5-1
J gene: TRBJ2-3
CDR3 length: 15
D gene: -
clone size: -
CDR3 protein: CASSSREPRTDTQYF
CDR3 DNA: TGCGCCAGCAGCTCTCGAGAGCCTAGGACAGATACGCAGTATTTT

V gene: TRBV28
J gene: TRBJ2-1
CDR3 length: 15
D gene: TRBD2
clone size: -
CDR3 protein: CASRTYLAGVSGQFF
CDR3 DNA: TGTGCCAGCAGGACCTACCTAGCGGGAGTATCGGGGCAGTTCTTC

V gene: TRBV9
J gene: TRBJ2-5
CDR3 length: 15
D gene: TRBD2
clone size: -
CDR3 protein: CASSPRSSGRETQYF
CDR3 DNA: TGTGCCAGCAGCCCTCGATCCAGCGGGAGAGAGACCCAGTACTTC

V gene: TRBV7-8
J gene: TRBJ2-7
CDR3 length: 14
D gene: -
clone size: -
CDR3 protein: CASSLGGYDYEQYF
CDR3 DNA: TGTGCCAGCAGCTTAGGGGGCTACGACTACGAGCAGTACTTC

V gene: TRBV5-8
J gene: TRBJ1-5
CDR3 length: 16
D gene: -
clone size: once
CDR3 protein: CASSFSLGRNNQPQHF
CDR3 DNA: TGTGCCAGCAGCTTTTCCCTGGGGAGAAACAATCAGCCCCAGCATTTT

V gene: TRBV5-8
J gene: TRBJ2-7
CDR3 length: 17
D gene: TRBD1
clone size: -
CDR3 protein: CASIRTGNLLTTYEQYF
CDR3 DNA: TGTGCCAGCATACGGACAGGGAATCTTTTAACAACCTACGAGCAGTACTTC

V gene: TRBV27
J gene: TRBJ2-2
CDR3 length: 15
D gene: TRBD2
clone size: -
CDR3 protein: CASSLMAGDTGELFF
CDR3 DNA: TGTGCCAGCAGTTTGATGGCGGGAGACACCGGGGAGCTGTTTTTT

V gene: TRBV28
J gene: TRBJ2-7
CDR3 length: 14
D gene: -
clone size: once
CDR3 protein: CASFGSQGNYEQYF
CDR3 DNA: TGTGCCAGCTTTGGGTCTCAGGGAAACTACGAGCAGTACTTC